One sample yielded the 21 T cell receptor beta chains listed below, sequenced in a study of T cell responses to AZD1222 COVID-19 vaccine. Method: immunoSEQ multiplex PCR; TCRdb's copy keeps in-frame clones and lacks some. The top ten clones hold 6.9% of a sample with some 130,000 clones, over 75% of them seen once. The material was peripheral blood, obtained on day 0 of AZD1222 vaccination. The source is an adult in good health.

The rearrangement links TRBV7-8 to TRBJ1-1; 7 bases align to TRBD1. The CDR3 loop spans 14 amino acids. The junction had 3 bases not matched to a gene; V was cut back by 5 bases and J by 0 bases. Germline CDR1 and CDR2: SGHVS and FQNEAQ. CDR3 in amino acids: CASSGTELNTEAFF. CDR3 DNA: TGTGCCAGCAGCGGGACAGAACTGAACACTGAAGCTTTCTTT.

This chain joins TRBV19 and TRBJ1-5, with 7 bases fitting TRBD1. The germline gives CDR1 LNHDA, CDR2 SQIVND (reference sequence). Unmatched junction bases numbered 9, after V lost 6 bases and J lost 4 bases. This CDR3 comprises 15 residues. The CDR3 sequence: CASRATGLGNQPQHF. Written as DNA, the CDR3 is TGTGCCAGTAGAGCGACAGGGTTGGGAAATCAGCCCCAGCATTTT.

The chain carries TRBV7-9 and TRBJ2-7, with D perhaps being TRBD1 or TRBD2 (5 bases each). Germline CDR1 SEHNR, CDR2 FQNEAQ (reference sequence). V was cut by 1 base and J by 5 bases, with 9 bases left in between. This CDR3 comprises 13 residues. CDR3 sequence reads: CASSLVGTHEQYF. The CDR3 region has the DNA TGTGCCAGCAGCTTAGTGGGGACCCACGAGCAGTACTTC. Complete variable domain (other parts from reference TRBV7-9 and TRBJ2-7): DTGVSQNPRHKITKRGQNVTFRCDPISEHNRLYWYRQTLGQGPEFLTYFQNEAQLEKSRLLSDRFSAERPKGSFSTLEIQRTEQGDSAMYLCASSLVGTHEQYFGPGTRLTVT.

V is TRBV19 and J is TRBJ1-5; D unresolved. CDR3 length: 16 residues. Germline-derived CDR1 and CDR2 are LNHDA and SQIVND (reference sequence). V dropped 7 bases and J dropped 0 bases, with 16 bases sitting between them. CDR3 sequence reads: CASNQRPGDSNQPQHF. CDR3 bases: TGTGCCAGTAATCAACGACCCGGGGATAGCAATCAGCCCCAGCATTTT.

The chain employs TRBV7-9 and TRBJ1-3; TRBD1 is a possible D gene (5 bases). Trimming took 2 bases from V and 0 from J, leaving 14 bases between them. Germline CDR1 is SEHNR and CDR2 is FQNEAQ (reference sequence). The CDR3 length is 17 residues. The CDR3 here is CASSLYGTVTSGNTIYF. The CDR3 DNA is TGTGCCAGCAGCTTATATGGGACGGTTACCTCTGGAAACACCATATATTTT.

CDR3 sequence: CASSYSTGFSYNEQFF. CDR3 DNA: TGTGCCAGCAGTTACTCGACAGGGTTCTCCTACAATGAGCAGTTCTTC. The V and J genes are TRBV6-5 and TRBJ2-1, with TRBD1 identical over 7 bases. This CDR3 has 16 amino acids. The germline CDR1 and CDR2 sequences are MNHEY and SVGAGI. Trimming cost V 0 bases and J 0 bases; bases outside gene matches: 2.

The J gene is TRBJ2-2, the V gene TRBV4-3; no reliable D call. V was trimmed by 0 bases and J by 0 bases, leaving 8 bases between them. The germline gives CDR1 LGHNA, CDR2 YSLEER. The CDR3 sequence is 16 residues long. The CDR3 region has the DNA TGCGCCAGCAGCCAAGATGCCCAGACGAACACCGGGGAGCTGTTTTTT. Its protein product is CASSQDAQTNTGELFF.

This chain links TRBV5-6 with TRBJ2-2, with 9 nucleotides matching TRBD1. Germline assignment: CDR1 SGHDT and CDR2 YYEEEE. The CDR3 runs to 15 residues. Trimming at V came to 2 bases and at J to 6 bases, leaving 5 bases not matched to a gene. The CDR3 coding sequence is TGTGCCAGCAGCTTAGTACAGGGGGCGCCCGGGGAGCTGTTTTTT. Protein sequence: CASSLVQGAPGELFF.

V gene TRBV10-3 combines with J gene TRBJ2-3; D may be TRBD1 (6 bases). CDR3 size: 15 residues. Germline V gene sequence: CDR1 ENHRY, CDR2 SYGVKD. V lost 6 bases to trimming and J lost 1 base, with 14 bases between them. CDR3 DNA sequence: TGTGCCATCAGGGGTGCACAGGGTGGCACAGATACGCAGTATTTT. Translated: CAIRGAQGGTDTQYF.

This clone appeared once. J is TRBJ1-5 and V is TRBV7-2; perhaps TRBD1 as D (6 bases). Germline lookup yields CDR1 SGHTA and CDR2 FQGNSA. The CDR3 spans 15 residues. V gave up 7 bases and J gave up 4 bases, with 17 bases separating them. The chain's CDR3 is CASTLTTGWNQPQHF. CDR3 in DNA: TGTGCCAGCACCCTAACGACAGGATGGAATCAGCCCCAGCATTTT.

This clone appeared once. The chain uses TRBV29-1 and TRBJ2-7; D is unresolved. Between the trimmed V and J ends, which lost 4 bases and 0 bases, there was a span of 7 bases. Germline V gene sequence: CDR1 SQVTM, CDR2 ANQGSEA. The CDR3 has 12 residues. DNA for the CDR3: TGCAGCGTTGGGTTGGGCTCCTACGAGCAGTACTTC. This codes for CSVGLGSYEQYF.

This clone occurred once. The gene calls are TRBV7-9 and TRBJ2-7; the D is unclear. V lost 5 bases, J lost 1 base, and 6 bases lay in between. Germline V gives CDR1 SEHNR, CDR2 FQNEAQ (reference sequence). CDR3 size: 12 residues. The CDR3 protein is CASSGQSYEQYF. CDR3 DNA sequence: TGTGCCAGCAGCGGGCAGTCCTACGAGCAGTACTTC.

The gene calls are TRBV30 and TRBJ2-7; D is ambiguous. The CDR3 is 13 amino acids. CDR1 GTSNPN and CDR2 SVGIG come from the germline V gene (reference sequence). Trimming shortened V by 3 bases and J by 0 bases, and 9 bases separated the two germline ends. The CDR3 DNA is TGTGCCTGGAGCGCGTTCCGCTCCTACGAGCAGTACTTC. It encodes CAWSAFRSYEQYF.

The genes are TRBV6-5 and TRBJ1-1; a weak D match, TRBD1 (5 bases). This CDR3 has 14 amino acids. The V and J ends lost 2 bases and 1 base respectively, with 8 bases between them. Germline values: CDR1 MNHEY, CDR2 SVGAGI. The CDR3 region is CASSYRGKNTEAFF. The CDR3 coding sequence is TGTGCCAGCAGTTACCGGGGGAAGAACACTGAAGCTTTCTTT.

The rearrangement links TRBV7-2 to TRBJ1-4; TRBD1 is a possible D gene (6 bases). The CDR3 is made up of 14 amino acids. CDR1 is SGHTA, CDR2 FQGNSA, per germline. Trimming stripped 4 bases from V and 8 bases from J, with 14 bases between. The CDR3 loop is CASSSGGAGEKLFF. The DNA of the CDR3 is TGTGCCAGCAGCTCGGGGGGGGCTGGCGAAAAACTGTTTTTT.

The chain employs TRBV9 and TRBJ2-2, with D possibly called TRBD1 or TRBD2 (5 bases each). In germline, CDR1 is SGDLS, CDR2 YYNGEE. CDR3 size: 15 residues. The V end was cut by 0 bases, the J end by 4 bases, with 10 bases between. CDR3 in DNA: TGTGCCAGCAGCGTAGCAACGGGGCGCACCGGGGAGCTGTTTTTT. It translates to CASSVATGRTGELFF.

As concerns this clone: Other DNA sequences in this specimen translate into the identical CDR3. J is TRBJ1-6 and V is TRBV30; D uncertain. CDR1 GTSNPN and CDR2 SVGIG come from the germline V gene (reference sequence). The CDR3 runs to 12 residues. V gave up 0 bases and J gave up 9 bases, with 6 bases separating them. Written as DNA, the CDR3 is TGTGCCTGGAGTGTACTATCTTCACCCCTCCACTTT. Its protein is CAWSVLSSPLHF.

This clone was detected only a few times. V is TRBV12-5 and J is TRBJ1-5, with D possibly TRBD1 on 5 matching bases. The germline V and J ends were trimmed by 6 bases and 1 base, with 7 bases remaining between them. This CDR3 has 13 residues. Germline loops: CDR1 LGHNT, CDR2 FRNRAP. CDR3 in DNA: TGTGCTAGTGGGCGGGGGAGCAATCAGCCCCAGCATTTT. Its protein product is CASGRGSNQPQHF. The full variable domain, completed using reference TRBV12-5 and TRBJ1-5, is DARVTQTPRHKVTEMGQEVTMRCQPILGHNTVFWYRQTMMQGLELLAYFRNRAPLDDSGMPKDRFSAEMPDATLATLKIQPSEPRDSAVYFCASGRGSNQPQHFGDGTRLSIL.

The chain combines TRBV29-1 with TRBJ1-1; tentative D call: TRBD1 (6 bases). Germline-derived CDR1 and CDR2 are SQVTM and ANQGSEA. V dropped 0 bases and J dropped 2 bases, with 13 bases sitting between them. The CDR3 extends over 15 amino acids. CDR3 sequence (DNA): TGCAGCGTTGAAGATAGTGGGACATCTAACACTGAAGCTTTCTTT. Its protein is CSVEDSGTSNTEAFF.

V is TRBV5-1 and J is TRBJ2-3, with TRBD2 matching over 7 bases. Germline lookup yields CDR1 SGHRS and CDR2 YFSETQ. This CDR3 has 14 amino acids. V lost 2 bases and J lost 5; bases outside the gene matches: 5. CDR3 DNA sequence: TGCGCCAGCAGCTTACAGCGGGGCGGAGATACGCAGTATTTT. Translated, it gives CASSLQRGGDTQYF.

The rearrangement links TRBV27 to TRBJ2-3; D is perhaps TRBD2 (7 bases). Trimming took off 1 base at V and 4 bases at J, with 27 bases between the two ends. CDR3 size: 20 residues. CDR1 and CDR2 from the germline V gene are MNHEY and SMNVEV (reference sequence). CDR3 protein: CASSLWVGLGGPWGADTQYF. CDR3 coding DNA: TGTGCCAGCAGTTTATGGGTTGGGTTGGGGGGGCCCTGGGGTGCAGATACGCAGTATTTT.